This record concerns one TCR beta chain sequence. Antigen unknown. One end of the junction is discordant with germline, which a read error may explain. No cell sorting was done before RNA was extracted from the tissue. This sample is part of a study of tumor and adjacent non-tumor tissue in lung cancer. Study-wide background: Samples averaged roughly 4.4 million productive TCRbeta reads each.

General observations from the study: Normal lung showed higher cumulative top 100 clone frequency than tumor. Compared with tumor, normal lung showed significantly lower TCR diversity.

The library came from three nested PCR rounds adapted from ARM-PCR protocols. TCRdb ran MiXCR on the multiplex PCR reads and lists one entry per CDR3 protein. Here the sample spans about 82,000 distinct CDR3 sequences, 60% to 85% being singletons. Germline-derived CDR1 and CDR2 are SQVTM and ANQGSEA. CDR3 length: 12 amino acids. This chain uses TRBV29-1 with TRBJ2-7; D is perhaps TRBD2 (5 bases). The source is a woman between 50 and 59 years old with non-small cell lung cancer. Sequencing was carried out using lung tumor tissue. CDR3 loop: CSVGLTSCEQYF. The CDR3 region has the DNA TGCAGCGTTGGACTAACATCCTGCGAGCAGTACTTC.